This T cell receptor (beta chain) is from a study of blood T cell repertoires in COVID-19. Study context: T cells, B-cell-depleted T cells, or PBMCs provided the cDNA or gDNA that served as material.

V shed 0 bases and J shed 5 bases, with 7 bases lying between them. CDR1 is LGHNT and CDR2 is FRNRAP in the germline V gene. This CDR3 has 13 residues. Some clones are missing from TCRdb's copy, which holds only in-frame ones; the method was immunoSEQ multiplex PCR. The data show 50,000 to 70,000 clones, over 70% seen once. The TCR comes from a man between 60 and 70 years old with acute or convalescent COVID-19. The sample consisted of peripheral blood. This chain connects TRBV12-5 to TRBJ1-1; D gene uncertain. The DNA of the CDR3 is TGTGCTAGTGGTTTGGTTATCGGGACTGAAGCTTTCTTT. Protein product: CASGLVIGTEAFF.